Listed below are T cell receptor beta chains from one sample, sequenced in a study of blood T cell repertoires in COVID-19. Produced via immunoSEQ multiplex PCR; TCRdb's table is partial and in-frame only. Altogether 150,000 to 200,000 clones are present, 65% to 90% being singletons, with the ten largest covering about an eighth. What was sequenced was PBMCs or T cells enriched from blood (not recorded which). The source is a middle-aged man who had recovered from COVID-19. Each CDR3 is given with its conserved first and last residue. The D gene is left open where the match is weak. Where a row states a size, it is once, few, many or the class of an expanded clone; other rows omit it.

V gene	D gene	J gene	clone size	CDR3 protein	CDR3 DNA
TRBV19	TRBD1	TRBJ1-1	once	CASSIGQVENTEAFF	TGTGCCAGTAGTATTGGACAGGTCGAGAACACTGAAGCTTTCTTT
TRBV6-5	-	TRBJ1-1	few	CASSYGRDTEAFF	TGTGCCAGCAGTTACGGGAGGGACACTGAAGCTTTCTTT
TRBV18	-	TRBJ1-6	few	CASSPNRAVDNSPLHF	TGTGCCAGCTCACCCAACAGAGCAGTCGATAATTCACCCCTCCACTTT
TRBV9	TRBD1	TRBJ1-2	-	CASSVVGGAHGYTF	TGTGCCAGCAGCGTAGTAGGGGGCGCCCATGGCTACACCTTC
TRBV9	TRBD2	TRBJ2-2	once	CASSVVSGRANGELFF	TGTGCCAGCAGCGTAGTTAGCGGGAGGGCCAACGGGGAGCTGTTTTTT
TRBV4-1	TRBD2	TRBJ2-1	-	CASSQDFTGGPGNEQFF	TGCGCCAGCAGCCAAGACTTCACGGGAGGGCCGGGGAATGAGCAGTTCTTC
TRBV28	-	TRBJ1-3	-	CASSSWGPRGNTIYF	TGTGCCAGCAGTTCATGGGGCCCAAGGGGAAACACCATATATTTT
TRBV4-2	-	TRBJ2-1	-	CASSPSPLLDNEQFF	TGTGCCAGCAGCCCCTCCCCCCTACTAGATAACGAGCAGTTCTTC
TRBV10-3	TRBD2	TRBJ2-3	-	CASRLAPTDTQYF	TGTGCCTCACGACTAGCTCCCACAGATACGCAGTATTTT
TRBV7-3	-	TRBJ1-1	-	CASSPQGPNTEAFF	TGTGCCAGCAGCCCCCAGGGTCCTAACACTGAAGCTTTCTTT
TRBV10-2	-	TRBJ2-4	medium-sized	CASSESSGKNIQYF	TGCGCCAGCAGTGAGTCTAGCGGCAAAAACATTCAGTACTTC
TRBV28	TRBD2	TRBJ2-7	-	CASSALLAGGFEQYF	TGTGCCAGCAGTGCCCTACTAGCGGGAGGGTTCGAGCAGTACTTC
TRBV4-2	TRBD1	TRBJ1-2	-	CASSQWDRVNYGYTF	TGTGCCAGCAGCCAATGGGACAGGGTGAACTATGGCTACACCTTC
TRBV7-2	-	TRBJ2-7	-	CASSLGSPGAEQYF	TGTGCCAGCAGCTTAGGGAGTCCTGGGGCCGAGCAGTACTTC
TRBV6-5	-	TRBJ1-6	few	CASSYSGEGDSPLHF	TGTGCCAGCAGTTACTCAGGGGAAGGGGATTCACCCCTCCACTTT
TRBV7-2	TRBD2	TRBJ2-3	-	CASSFASGSSTDTQYF	TGTGCCAGCAGCTTCGCTAGCGGGTCGAGCACAGATACGCAGTATTTT
TRBV11-2	-	TRBJ2-3	once	CASSLGLLGGLDTQYF	TGTGCCAGCAGCTTAGGATTGCTAGGAGGGTTGGATACGCAGTATTTT
TRBV3-1/TRBV3-2	TRBD1	TRBJ1-1	-	CASSQERVGGGKAFF	TGTGCCAGCAGCCAAGAGAGGGTAGGAGGGGGCAAAGCTTTCTTT
TRBV7-9	-	TRBJ1-1	-	CASSFLGGNTEAFF	TGTGCCAGCAGCTTCTTAGGGGGGAACACTGAAGCTTTCTTT
TRBV6-5	-	TRBJ1-1	-	CASSTGTEAFF	TGTGCCAGCTCGACTGGGACTGAAGCTTTCTTT
TRBV11-2	TRBD1	TRBJ2-2	-	CASSSNRGVGGELFF	TGTGCCAGCAGCTCAAACAGGGGTGTGGGTGGGGAGCTGTTTTTT
TRBV29-1	TRBD1	TRBJ2-1	-	CSGKTGGDNEQFF	TGCAGTGGAAAGACAGGGGGTGACAATGAGCAGTTCTTC
TRBV5-8	TRBD1	TRBJ2-7	-	CASTPGQGGYEQYF	TGTGCCAGCACACCGGGACAGGGAGGCTACGAGCAGTACTTC
TRBV5-4	TRBD2	TRBJ2-3	-	CASSLASGRENTQYF	TGTGCCAGCAGCTTGGCTAGCGGGAGGGAAAATACGCAGTATTTT
TRBV7-8	TRBD1	TRBJ1-2	-	CASSLFAATGNGYTF	TGTGCCAGCAGCTTATTTGCCGCGACAGGGAATGGCTACACCTTC
TRBV6-5	-	TRBJ2-5	-	CASSYQSDPRETQYF	TGTGCCAGCAGTTACCAATCCGACCCGAGGGAGACCCAGTACTTC
TRBV12-5	-	TRBJ2-7	-	CASGPSSYEQYF	TGTGCTAGTGGTCCATCATCCTACGAGCAGTACTTC
TRBV7-8	TRBD2	TRBJ2-2	-	CASSLLIAGHTGELFF	TGTGCCAGCAGCTTACTGATAGCGGGACACACCGGGGAGCTGTTTTTT
TRBV15	-	TRBJ1-4	-	CATSRDHGSGNEKLFF	TGTGCCACCAGCAGAGATCACGGGTCGGGTAATGAAAAACTGTTTTTT
TRBV7-9	TRBD1	TRBJ2-2	-	CASSWGQGSAGELFF	TGTGCCAGCAGCTGGGGACAGGGTAGCGCCGGGGAGCTGTTTTTT
TRBV7-9	TRBD1	TRBJ1-2	-	CASSFPIQGSGYTF	TGTGCCAGCAGTTTTCCTATACAGGGGAGCGGCTACACCTTC
TRBV19	TRBD1	TRBJ1-5	few	CASSIDLGTGKQPQHF	TGTGCCAGTAGTATAGATCTAGGGACAGGGAAACAGCCCCAGCATTTT
TRBV10-2	-	TRBJ2-5	-	CASSEPTEGQETQYF	TGCGCCAGCAGTGAGCCCACGGAGGGGCAAGAGACCCAGTACTTC
TRBV11-3	TRBD1	TRBJ1-2	-	CASSLDRTGEGDGYTF	TGTGCCAGCAGCTTAGATAGGACAGGAGAGGGGGATGGCTACACCTTC
TRBV7-2	TRBD1	TRBJ1-2	-	CASSLNYRGNYGYTF	TGTGCCAGCAGCTTAAACTACAGGGGGAACTATGGCTACACCTTC
TRBV7-9	-	TRBJ2-3	-	CASRKEAIDTQYF	TGTGCCAGCAGAAAAGAGGCAATAGATACGCAGTATTTT
TRBV4-1	-	TRBJ1-1	-	CASRRRNSLELDTEAFF	TGCGCCAGCAGGCGGAGGAACTCTCTGGAGCTGGACACTGAAGCTTTCTTT
TRBV27	TRBD1	TRBJ1-3	few	CASSRTGTKTGNTIYF	TGTGCCAGCAGCCGGACAGGGACAAAGACTGGAAACACCATATATTTT
TRBV11-2	TRBD1	TRBJ2-7	-	CASSQNRDSSYEQYF	TGTGCCAGCAGCCAGAACCGGGACAGCTCCTACGAGCAGTACTTC
TRBV29-1	-	TRBJ1-6	-	CSVKTQSGDNSPLHF	TGCAGCGTCAAAACCCAATCAGGTGACAATTCACCCCTCCACTTT
TRBV19	-	TRBJ1-6	-	CASSIVRGGFYSPLHF	TGTGCCAGTAGTATAGTGCGGGGCGGATTTTATTCACCCCTCCACTTT
TRBV7-3	TRBD2	TRBJ2-5	once	CASSLGLAGIGETQYF	TGTGCCAGCAGCTTAGGGCTAGCGGGAATCGGAGAGACCCAGTACTTC
TRBV7-2	-	TRBJ1-1	-	CASSLVQGRNTEAFF	TGTGCCAGCAGCTTAGTCCAGGGCCGGAACACTGAAGCTTTCTTT
TRBV7-9	-	TRBJ2-5	once	CASSAGHSQETQYF	TGTGCCAGCAGCGCCGGACACAGCCAAGAGACCCAGTACTTC
TRBV27	TRBD2	TRBJ2-2	-	CASGPGGATGELFF	TGTGCCAGCGGTCCGGGAGGGGCGACCGGGGAGCTGTTTTTT
TRBV27	-	TRBJ2-5	-	CASSPQGGQETQYF	TGTGCCAGCAGTCCCCAGGGGGGCCAAGAGACCCAGTACTTC
TRBV7-6	TRBD2	TRBJ2-5	-	CASSPRTSGSPETQYF	TGTGCCAGCAGCCCCAGGACTAGCGGGAGTCCTGAGACCCAGTACTTC
TRBV7-9	TRBD1	TRBJ2-7	-	CASSSRTGGSSYEQYF	TGTGCCAGCAGCTCCCGGACAGGGGGGTCCTCCTACGAGCAGTACTTC
TRBV2	TRBD1	TRBJ2-2	-	CASGRTGNTGELFF	TGTGCCAGCGGCAGGACAGGGAACACCGGGGAGCTGTTTTTT
TRBV24-1	TRBD2	TRBJ2-7	-	CATSDGRKGLAGNYEQYF	TGTGCCACCAGTGATGGAAGAAAAGGACTAGCGGGAAACTACGAGCAGTACTTC
TRBV9	TRBD2	TRBJ2-7	once	CASSVGGSSYEQYF	TGTGCCAGCAGCGTAGGCGGGAGCTCCTACGAGCAGTACTTC
TRBV11-2	TRBD1	TRBJ1-4	few	CASSRDRAEEKLFF	TGTGCCAGCAGCAGAGACAGGGCGGAGGAAAAACTGTTTTTT
TRBV2	TRBD1	TRBJ1-4	-	CASRDQGGNEKLFF	TGTGCCAGCAGAGATCAGGGGGGAAATGAAAAACTGTTTTTT
TRBV11-3	TRBD2	TRBJ2-1	-	CASSLGLAGSGFNEQFF	TGTGCCAGCAGCTTAGGGCTAGCGGGGAGCGGATTCAATGAGCAGTTCTTC
TRBV3-1/TRBV3-2	-	TRBJ1-2	-	CASSPLVHDSGYTF	TGTGCCAGCAGCCCCTTAGTCCACGACAGCGGCTACACCTTC